Following are 22 T cell receptor beta chains from one sample sequenced in a study of response to subunit inactivated influenza vaccine. One entry per CDR3 protein, called by TCRdb with MiXCR from the RT-PCR reads. The sample yields about 480,000 distinct CDR3 sequences, approximately 11% seen once. The input for sequencing was PBMCs from blood, taken about 40 days after vaccination. The receptors shown here come from a man between 50 and 59 years old who received an inactivated influenza vaccine.

This clonotype appeared many times. V usage is TRBV5-4 and J usage is TRBJ2-7; TRBD2 matches 10 bases. This CDR3 contains 16 residues. The junction had 9 bases not matched to a gene; V was cut back by 0 bases and J by 6 bases. The germline CDR1 and CDR2 sequences are SGHNT and YYREEE (reference sequence). The CDR3 region is CASSLVGLAGVREQYF. The CDR3 coding sequence is TGTGCCAGCAGCTTGGTCGGGCTAGCGGGAGTTCGCGAGCAGTACTTC.

V gene TRBV4-3 combines with J gene TRBJ2-5, with TRBD2 matching 8 bases. The CDR3 consists of 15 residues. In germline, CDR1 is LGHNA, CDR2 YSLEER. The V segment lost 3 bases and the J segment 1 base; nucleotides outside the gene matches: 4. The chain's CDR3 is CASSQGAGAQETQYF. CDR3 nucleotide sequence: TGCGCCAGCAGCCAGGGAGCGGGGGCCCAAGAGACCCAGTACTTC.

The gene calls are TRBV29-1 and TRBJ2-1, with a tentative D call TRBD1 (7 bases). CDR1 and CDR2 from the germline V gene are SQVTM and ANQGSEA. The CDR3 covers 14 residues. The V end lost 6 bases, the J end lost 0 bases, and 12 bases lay between the germline ends. DNA for the CDR3: TGCAGCGTACCCAGGGGGGTCTCCTACAATGAGCAGTTCTTC. Translated: CSVPRGVSYNEQFF.

This clonotype was found a few times. The CDR3 is CASSLAPTQYF. In DNA form, the CDR3 reads TGTGCCAGCAGTTTAGCCCCAACGCAGTATTTT. The chain uses TRBV12-3 or TRBV12-4 and TRBJ2-3; D unclear. The V end lost 0 bases, the J end lost 9 bases, and 4 bases lay between the germline ends. CDR3 length: 11 residues.

The chain recombines TRBV5-1 with TRBJ1-1; D is unresolved. This CDR3 is built from 15 residues. Trimming took off 2 bases at V and 5 bases at J, with 16 bases between the two ends. The V gene's germline CDR1 is SGHRS and CDR2 YFSETQ. The CDR3 DNA sequence: TGCGCCAGCAGCTTCGTCGCAACCACACCGACTGAAGCTTTCTTT. This codes for CASSFVATTPTEAFF.

The rearrangement joins TRBV7-8 to TRBJ2-3; D perhaps matches TRBD1 (6 bases). Trimming cost V 2 bases and J 9 bases, with 21 bases left between them. Germline assignment: CDR1 SGHVS and CDR2 FQNEAQ. The CDR3 is 16 residues long. CDR3 amino acids: CASSLRPGQSRETQYF. The CDR3 nucleotides read TGTGCCAGCAGCTTAAGGCCGGGACAATCGCGCGAGACGCAGTATTTT.

This clonotype was detected a few times. The chain recombines TRBV5-1 with TRBJ2-7; D call uncertain. CDR1 SGHRS and CDR2 YFSETQ come from the germline V gene. The CDR3 runs to 13 residues. Trimming took 1 base from V and 6 from J, leaving 11 bases between them. The CDR3 nucleotides are TGCGCCAGCAGCTTGAGGGTAGGTGGCGAGCAGTACTTC. Translating gives CASSLRVGGEQYF.

In this sample, this clonotype turned up a few times. The V gene is TRBV4-1, the J gene TRBJ1-2; 7 bases agree with TRBD1. Germline trimming cut 5 bases from V and 4 bases from J; bases unmatched to any gene: 7. Germline CDR1 is MGHRA and CDR2 is YSYEKL. This CDR3 spans 14 amino acids. The CDR3 region has the DNA TGCGCCAGCAGCGAGCAGACAGGGTTCTATGGCTACACCTTC. Its protein product is CASSEQTGFYGYTF.

This clonotype was seen a handful of times. This sequence joins TRBV11-2 and TRBJ2-2; unclear D gene. In germline, CDR1 is SGHAT, CDR2 FQNNGV. The CDR3 spans 15 residues. Between the trimmed V and J ends, which lost 3 bases and 1 base, there was a span of 9 bases. The CDR3 DNA follows: TGTGCCAGCAGCTTCGTATATTGGAACACCGGGGAGCTGTTTTTT. It encodes CASSFVYWNTGELFF.

The chain couples TRBV7-9 to TRBJ2-2, with D possibly being TRBD2 (6 bases). The V gene's germline CDR1 is SEHNR and CDR2 FQNEAQ (reference sequence). The CDR3 consists of 13 residues. CDR3 nucleotides: TGTGCGTCCGGGACTCCGAACACCGGGGAGCTGTTTTTT. Translation: CASGTPNTGELFF.

Comment on this clonotype: Mismatch with germline at one junction end may stem from a read error. The V and J genes are TRBV2 and TRBJ2-1; 8 bases match TRBD1. This CDR3 has 14 amino acids. CDR1 and CDR2 from the germline V gene are SNHLY and FYNNEI. Here the CDR3 DNA reads TGTGCCAGCAGTGAACAGGGGGCGTTGAATGAGCAGATCTTC. Protein product: CASSEQGALNEQIF.

This clonotype was counted many times. This chain connects TRBV15 to TRBJ1-2; D is possibly TRBD1 (5 bases). V lost 2 bases to trimming and J lost 2 bases, with 12 bases between them. The length of the CDR3 is 15 residues. The germline CDR1 and CDR2 sequences are LNHNV and YYDKDF (reference sequence). The CDR3 is CATSRRRGSNYGYTF. CDR3 coding DNA: TGTGCCACCAGCAGACGCCGGGGCTCAAACTATGGCTACACCTTC.

This clonotype was detected only a few times. The chain links TRBV12-3 or TRBV12-4 to TRBJ1-6; D uncertain. The CDR3 is 13 amino acids. V lost 4 bases to trimming and J lost 10 bases, with 11 bases between them. CDR3 bases: TGTGCCAGCAGTTCCGATGGAAAGTCACCCCTCCACTTT. Translation: CASSSDGKSPLHF.

V and J are TRBV9 and TRBJ2-1, with 9 bases that match TRBD2. The CDR3 spans 15 residues. Germline V gene data show CDR1 as SGDLS and CDR2 as YYNGEE. After removal of 3 bases from V and 8 bases from J, the junction contained 9 bases not matched to a gene. The CDR3 spells CASSAGTSLLDEQFF. CDR3 nucleotides: TGTGCCAGCAGCGCCGGGACTAGCCTTCTCGATGAGCAGTTCTTC. Variable domain in full (rest from reference TRBV9 and TRBJ2-1): DSGVTQTPKHLITATGQRVTLRCSPRSGDLSVYWYQQSLDQGLQFLIQYYNGEERAKGNILERFSAQQFPDLHSELNLSSLELGDSALYFCASSAGTSLLDEQFFGPGTRLTVL.

The rearrangement joins TRBV7-9 to TRBJ2-3; perhaps TRBD1 as D (6 bases). The CDR3 loop spans 17 amino acids. CDR1 is SEHNR, CDR2 FQNEAQ, per germline (reference sequence). The ends were cut back, 4 bases at V and 2 bases at J, with 19 bases in the middle. DNA of the CDR3: TGTGCCAGCAGCTCCCGCGAAGGATGGACAGTCACAGATACGCAGTATTTT. As protein: CASSSREGWTVTDTQYF.

This clonotype was found a few times. V gene TRBV12-3 or TRBV12-4 combines with J gene TRBJ2-5; maybe TRBD1 (6 bases). The CDR3 has 14 residues. Trimming took 5 bases from V and 4 from J, leaving 14 bases between them. This CDR3 reads CASSLTGPAETQYF. CDR3 nucleotide sequence: TGTGCCAGCAGTCTAACAGGGCCCGCAGAGACCCAGTACTTC.

This chain connects TRBV15 to TRBJ2-1; 8 bases are a match to TRBD1. Germline CDR1 is LNHNV and CDR2 is YYDKDF (reference sequence). Unmatched junction bases numbered 6, after V lost 1 base and J lost 4 bases. The CDR3 has 16 residues. CDR3 DNA: TGTGCCACCAGCAGAGGCCGACAGGGGTTTTACAATGAGCAGTTCTTC. Translated: CATSRGRQGFYNEQFF.

This clonotype was seen repeatedly, ten times or more. The chain uses TRBV15 and TRBJ2-7; TRBD2 is a possible D gene (5 bases). Per the germline V gene, CDR1 is LNHNV and CDR2 is YYDKDF (reference sequence). CDR3 length: 17 residues. V was shortened by 0 bases and J by 3 bases, with 18 bases between the two germline ends. The CDR3 reads CATSRDLSYSRGYEQYF. DNA of the CDR3: TGTGCCACCAGCAGAGATCTTTCTTACAGTCGGGGCTACGAGCAGTACTTC. The full variable domain, completed using reference TRBV15 and TRBJ2-7, is DAMVIQNPRYQVTQFGKPVTLSCSQTLNHNVMYWYQQKSSQAPKLLFHYYDKDFNNEADTPDNFQSRRPNTSFCFLDIRSPGLGDTAMYLCATSRDLSYSRGYEQYFGPGTRLTVT.

This clonotype occurred a few times. This rearrangement joins TRBV18 to TRBJ1-1; possibly TRBD1 for D (5 bases). This CDR3 contains 11 residues. V shed 8 bases and J shed 9 bases, with 13 bases lying between them. The germline V gene has CDR1 KGHSH and CDR2 LQKENI. CDR3 sequence (DNA): TGTGCCAGCAAACAGGAAAGCCAAGCTTTCTTT. Translation gives CASKQESQAFF. Looking up the rest from reference TRBV18 and TRBJ1-1 gives the full variable domain: NAGVMQNPRHLVRRRGQEARLRCSPMKGHSHVYWYRQLPEEGLKFMVYLQKENIIDESGMPKERFSAEFPKEGPSILRIQQVVRGDSAAYFCASKQESQAFFGQGTRLTVV.

This clonotype has just a few counts. The chain joins TRBV6-1 to TRBJ1-1; D remains unclear. The CDR3 totals 14 residues. V was pared by 4 bases and J by 5 bases, with 14 bases between. Germline V gene lookup returns CDR1 MNHNS and CDR2 SASEGT. CDR3 in DNA: TGTGCCAGCAGTGTCGGGGAAACGTGGACTGAAGCTTTCTTT. Residues: CASSVGETWTEAFF.

V and J are TRBV4-1 and TRBJ2-3, with 9 positions matching TRBD2. The CDR3 runs 17 residues. Unmatched junction bases numbered 10, after V lost 4 bases and J lost 2 bases. CDR1 MGHRA and CDR2 YSYEKL come from the germline V gene. The CDR3 loop reads CASSLRIGLANTDTQYF. The CDR3 DNA is TGCGCCAGCAGCCTTCGGATAGGACTAGCGAACACAGATACGCAGTATTTT.

The sample holds many counts of this clonotype. V usage is TRBV6-1 and J usage is TRBJ2-1; D is possibly TRBD2 (6 bases). Germline loops: CDR1 MNHNS, CDR2 SASEGT. V lost 5 bases, J lost 6 bases, and 14 bases lay in between. This CDR3 region has 14 residues. CDR3 region: CASSPGTLINEQFF. For the CDR3, the DNA is TGTGCCAGCAGTCCCGGGACTTTAATCAATGAGCAGTTCTTC.